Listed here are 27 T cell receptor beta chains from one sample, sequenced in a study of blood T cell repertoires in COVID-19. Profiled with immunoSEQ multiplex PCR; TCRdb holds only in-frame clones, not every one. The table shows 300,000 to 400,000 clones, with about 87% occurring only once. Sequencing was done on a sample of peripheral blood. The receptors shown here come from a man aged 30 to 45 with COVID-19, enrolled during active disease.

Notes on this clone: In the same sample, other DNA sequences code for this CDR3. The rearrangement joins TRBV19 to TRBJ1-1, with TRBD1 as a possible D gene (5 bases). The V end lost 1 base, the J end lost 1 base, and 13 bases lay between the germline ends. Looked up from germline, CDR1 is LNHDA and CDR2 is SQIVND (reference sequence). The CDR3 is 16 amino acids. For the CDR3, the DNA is TGTGCCAGTAGTATAGTTGTCGACAGCAAGAACACTGAAGCTTTCTTT. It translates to CASSIVVDSKNTEAFF.

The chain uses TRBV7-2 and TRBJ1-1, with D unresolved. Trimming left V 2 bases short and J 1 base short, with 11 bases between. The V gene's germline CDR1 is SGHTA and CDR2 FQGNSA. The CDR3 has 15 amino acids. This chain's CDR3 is CASSLNPGRNTEAFF. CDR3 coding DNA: TGTGCCAGCAGCTTAAACCCAGGTAGGAACACTGAAGCTTTCTTT.

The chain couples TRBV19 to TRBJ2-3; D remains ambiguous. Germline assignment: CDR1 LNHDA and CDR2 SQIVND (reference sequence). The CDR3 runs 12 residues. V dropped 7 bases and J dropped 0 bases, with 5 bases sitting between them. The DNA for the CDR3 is TGTGCCAGTACGAGTAGCACAGATACGCAGTATTTT. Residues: CASTSSTDTQYF.

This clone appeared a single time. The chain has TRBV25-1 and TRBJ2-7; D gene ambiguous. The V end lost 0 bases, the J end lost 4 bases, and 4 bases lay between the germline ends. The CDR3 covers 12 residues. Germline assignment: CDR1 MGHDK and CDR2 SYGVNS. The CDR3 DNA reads TGTGCCAGCAGTGAATATTCGTACGAGCAGTACTTC. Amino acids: CASSEYSYEQYF.

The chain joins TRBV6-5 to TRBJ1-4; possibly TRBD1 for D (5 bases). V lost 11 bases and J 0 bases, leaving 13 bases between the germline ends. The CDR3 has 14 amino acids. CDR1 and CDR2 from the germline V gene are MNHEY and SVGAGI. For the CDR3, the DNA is TGTGCCGTAGGAGGGGCTGCAACTAATGAAAAACTGTTTTTT. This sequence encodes CAVGGAATNEKLFF.

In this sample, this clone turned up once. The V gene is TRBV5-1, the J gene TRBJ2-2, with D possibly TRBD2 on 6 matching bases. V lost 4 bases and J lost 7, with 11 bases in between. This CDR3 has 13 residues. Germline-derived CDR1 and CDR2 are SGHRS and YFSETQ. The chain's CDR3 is CASSTAGNGELFF. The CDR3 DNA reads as TGCGCCAGCAGCACCGCGGGGAACGGGGAGCTGTTTTTT.

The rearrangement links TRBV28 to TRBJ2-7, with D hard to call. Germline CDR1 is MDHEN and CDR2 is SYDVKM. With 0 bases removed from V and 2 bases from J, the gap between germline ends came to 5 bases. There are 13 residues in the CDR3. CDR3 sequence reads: CASSLWATYEQYF. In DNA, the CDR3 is TGTGCCAGCAGTTTATGGGCAACCTACGAGCAGTACTTC.

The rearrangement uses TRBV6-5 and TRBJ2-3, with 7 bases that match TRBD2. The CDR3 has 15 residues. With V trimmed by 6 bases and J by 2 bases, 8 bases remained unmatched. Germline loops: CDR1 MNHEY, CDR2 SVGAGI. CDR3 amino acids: CASRLAGGPTDTQYF. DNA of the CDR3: TGTGCCAGCAGGTTAGCGGGCGGCCCCACAGATACGCAGTATTTT.

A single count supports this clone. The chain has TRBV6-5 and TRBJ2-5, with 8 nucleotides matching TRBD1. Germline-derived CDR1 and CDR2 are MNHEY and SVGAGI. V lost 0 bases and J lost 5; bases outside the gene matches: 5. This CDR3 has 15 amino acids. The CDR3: CASSYSWTGWETQYF. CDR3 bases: TGTGCCAGCAGTTACTCATGGACAGGGTGGGAGACCCAGTACTTC.

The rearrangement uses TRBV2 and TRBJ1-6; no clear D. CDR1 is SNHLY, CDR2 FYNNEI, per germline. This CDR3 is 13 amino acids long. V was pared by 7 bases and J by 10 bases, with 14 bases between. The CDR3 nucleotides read TGTGCCAGCACGGAGGGAAGGGAATCACCCCTCCACTTT. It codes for CASTEGRESPLHF.

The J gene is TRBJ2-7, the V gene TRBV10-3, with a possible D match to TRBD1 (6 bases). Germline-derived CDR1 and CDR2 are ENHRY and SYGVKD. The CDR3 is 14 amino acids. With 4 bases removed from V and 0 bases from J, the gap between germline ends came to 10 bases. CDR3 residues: CAISVTGFSYEQYF. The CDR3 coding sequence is TGTGCCATCAGTGTCACAGGGTTCTCCTACGAGCAGTACTTC.

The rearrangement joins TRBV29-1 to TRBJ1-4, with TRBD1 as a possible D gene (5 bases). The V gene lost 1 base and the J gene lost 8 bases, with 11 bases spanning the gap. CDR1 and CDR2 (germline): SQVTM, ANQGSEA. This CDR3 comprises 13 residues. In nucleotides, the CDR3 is TGCAGCGTTGAAGGGTTTAAGGGGGAAAAACTGTTTTTT. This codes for CSVEGFKGEKLFF.

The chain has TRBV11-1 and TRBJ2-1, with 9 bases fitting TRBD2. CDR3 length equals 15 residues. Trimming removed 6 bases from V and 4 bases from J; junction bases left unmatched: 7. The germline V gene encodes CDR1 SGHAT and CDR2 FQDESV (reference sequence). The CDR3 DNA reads TGTGCCAGCAGAGCCCGGGGACTAGCTTACAATGAGCAGTTCTTC. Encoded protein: CASRARGLAYNEQFF. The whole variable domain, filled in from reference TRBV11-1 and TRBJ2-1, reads EAEVAQSPRYKITEKSQAVAFWCDPISGHATLYWYRQILGQGPELLVQFQDESVVDDSQLPKDRFSAERLKGVDSTLKIQPAELGDSAMYLCASRARGLAYNEQFFGPGTRLTVL.

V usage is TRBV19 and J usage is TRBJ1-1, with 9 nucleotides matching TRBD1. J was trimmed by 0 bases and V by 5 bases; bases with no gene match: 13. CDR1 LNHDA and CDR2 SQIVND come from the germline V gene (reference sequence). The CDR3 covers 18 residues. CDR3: CASSVNRGHGPVNTEAFF. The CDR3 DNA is TGTGCCAGTAGTGTTAACAGGGGGCATGGGCCAGTGAACACTGAAGCTTTCTTT.

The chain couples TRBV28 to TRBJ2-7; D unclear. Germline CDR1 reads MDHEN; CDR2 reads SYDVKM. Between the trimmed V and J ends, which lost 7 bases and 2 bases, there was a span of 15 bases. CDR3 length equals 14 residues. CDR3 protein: CASTTSQEAYEQYF. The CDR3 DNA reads TGTGCCAGCACCACTTCCCAGGAAGCCTACGAGCAGTACTTC. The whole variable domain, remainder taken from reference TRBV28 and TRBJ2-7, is DVKVTQSSRYLVKRTGEKVFLECVQDMDHENMFWYRQDPGLGLRLIYFSYDVKMKEKGDIPEGYSVSREKKERFSLILESASTNQTSMYLCASTTSQEAYEQYFGPGTRLTVT.

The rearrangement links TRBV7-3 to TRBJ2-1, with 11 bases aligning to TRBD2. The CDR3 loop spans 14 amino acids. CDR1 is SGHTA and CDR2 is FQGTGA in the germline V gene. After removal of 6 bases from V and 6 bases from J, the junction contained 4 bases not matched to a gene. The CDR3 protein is CASSTSGSVNEQFF. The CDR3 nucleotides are TGTGCCAGCAGTACTAGCGGGAGTGTCAATGAGCAGTTCTTC.

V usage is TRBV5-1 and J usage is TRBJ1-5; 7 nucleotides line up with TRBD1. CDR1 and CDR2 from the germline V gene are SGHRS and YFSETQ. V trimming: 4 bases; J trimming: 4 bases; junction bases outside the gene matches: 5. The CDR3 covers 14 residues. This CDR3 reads CASSPGTANQPQHF. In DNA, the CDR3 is TGCGCCAGCAGCCCGGGGACAGCGAATCAGCCCCAGCATTTT.

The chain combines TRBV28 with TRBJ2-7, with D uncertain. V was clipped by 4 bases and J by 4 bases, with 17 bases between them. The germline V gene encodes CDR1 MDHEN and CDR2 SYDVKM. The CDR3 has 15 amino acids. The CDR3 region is CASSSRLTSSYEQYF. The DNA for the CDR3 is TGTGCCAGCAGTTCCCGTCTGACATCTTCATACGAGCAGTACTTC.

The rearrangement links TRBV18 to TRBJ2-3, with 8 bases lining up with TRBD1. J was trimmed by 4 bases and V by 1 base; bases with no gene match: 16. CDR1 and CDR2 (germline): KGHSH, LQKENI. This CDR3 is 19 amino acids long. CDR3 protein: CASSPLIGTGGRGADTQYF. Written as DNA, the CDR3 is TGTGCCAGCTCACCACTGATCGGGACAGGAGGCAGGGGTGCAGATACGCAGTATTTT.

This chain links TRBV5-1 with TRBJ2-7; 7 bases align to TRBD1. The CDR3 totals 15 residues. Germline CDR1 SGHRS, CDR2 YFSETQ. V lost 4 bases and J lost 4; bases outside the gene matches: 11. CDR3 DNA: TGCGCCAGCAGCCCCGGGACAGCCTTGGCTTACGAGCAGTACTTC. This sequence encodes CASSPGTALAYEQYF.

CDR3 residues: CASSLTDGGRDTQYF. In DNA, the CDR3 is TGTGCCAGCAGCTTAACAGACGGGGGAAGGGATACGCAGTATTTT. J is TRBJ2-3 and V is TRBV7-3, with D tentatively TRBD2 (6 bases). The germline V and J ends were trimmed by 0 bases and 6 bases, with 13 bases remaining between them. The CDR3 totals 15 residues. Germline V lookup: CDR1 SGHTA, CDR2 FQGTGA. Supplemented by reference TRBV7-3 and TRBJ2-3, the full variable domain reads GAGVSQTPSNKVTEKGKYVELRCDPISGHTALYWYRQSLGQGPEFLIYFQGTGAADDSGLPNDRFFAVRPEGSVSTLKIQRTERGDSAVYLCASSLTDGGRDTQYFGPGTRLTVL.

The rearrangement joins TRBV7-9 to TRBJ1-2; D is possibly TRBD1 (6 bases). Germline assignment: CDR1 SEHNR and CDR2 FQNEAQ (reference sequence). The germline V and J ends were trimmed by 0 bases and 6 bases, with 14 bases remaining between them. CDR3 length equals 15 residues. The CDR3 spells CASSLAGNRENGYTF. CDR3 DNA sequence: TGTGCCAGCAGCTTAGCGGGGAACAGGGAAAATGGCTACACCTTC.

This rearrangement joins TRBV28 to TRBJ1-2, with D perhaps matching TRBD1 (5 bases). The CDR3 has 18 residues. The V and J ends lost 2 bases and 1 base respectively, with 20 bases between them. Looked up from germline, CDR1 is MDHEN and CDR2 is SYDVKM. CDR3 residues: CASSLGGAGQGFNYGYTF. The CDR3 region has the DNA TGTGCCAGCAGTTTAGGAGGGGCCGGCCAGGGATTTAACTATGGCTACACCTTC.

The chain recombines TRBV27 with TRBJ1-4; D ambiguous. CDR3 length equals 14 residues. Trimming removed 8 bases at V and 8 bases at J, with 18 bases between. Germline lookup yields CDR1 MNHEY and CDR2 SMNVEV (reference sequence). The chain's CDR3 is CASPARGSGEKLFF. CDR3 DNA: TGTGCCAGCCCGGCCCGGGGATCGGGGGAAAAACTGTTTTTT.

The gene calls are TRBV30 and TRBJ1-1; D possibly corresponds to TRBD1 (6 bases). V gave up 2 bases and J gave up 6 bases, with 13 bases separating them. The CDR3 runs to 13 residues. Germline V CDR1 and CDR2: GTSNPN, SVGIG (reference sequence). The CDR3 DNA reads TGTGCCTGGAGTCGGAACAGGGCGGCTGAAGCTTTCTTT. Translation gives CAWSRNRAAEAFF. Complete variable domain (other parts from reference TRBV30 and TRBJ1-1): SQTIHQWPATLVQPVGSPLSLECTVEGTSNPNLYWYRQAAGRGLQLLFYSVGIGQISSEVPQNLSASRPQDRQFILSSKKLLLSDSGFYLCAWSRNRAAEAFFGQGTRLTVV.

The CDR3 sequence: CASSRQQGYGETQYF. The CDR3 DNA is TGCGCCAGCAGCCGACAACAGGGGTACGGGGAGACCCAGTACTTC. The chain is built from TRBV4-3 and TRBJ2-5; 7 bases line up with TRBD1. Trimming took 4 bases from V and 5 from J; bases not matched to a gene: 10. This CDR3 contains 15 residues. Germline V gene lookup returns CDR1 LGHNA and CDR2 YSLEER.

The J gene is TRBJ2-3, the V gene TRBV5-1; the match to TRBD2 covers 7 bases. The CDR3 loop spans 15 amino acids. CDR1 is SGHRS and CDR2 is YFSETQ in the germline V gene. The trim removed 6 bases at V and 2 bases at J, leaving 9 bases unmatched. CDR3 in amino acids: CASTGWGLPTDTQYF. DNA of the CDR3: TGCGCCAGCACCGGGTGGGGACTACCCACAGATACGCAGTATTTT.